These T cell receptor beta chains were read from a single sample in a study of blood T cell repertoires in COVID-19. Measured with immunoSEQ multiplex PCR; TCRdb has only the in-frame clones, and not every one. The sample shows just under 90,000 clones, 70% to 90% of them seen only once. Sequenced: peripheral blood. These receptors came from a man in his sixties with acute or convalescent COVID-19. CDR3s include the opening cysteine and the closing phenylalanine or tryptophan. The order of the fields is clone size, D gene, J gene, V gene, CDR3 DNA, CDR3 protein. The D gene is left open where the match is weak. Expanded clones get a size class; other rows say once, few or many, or leave the size out.

clone_size: .; d_call: TRBD2; j_call: TRBJ2-3; v_call: TRBV30; cdr3_nt: TGTGCATCAACTCTAGCGGGGGCAGATACGCAGTATTTT; cdr3_aa: CASTLAGADTQYF
clone_size: once; d_call: TRBD1; j_call: TRBJ1-2; v_call: TRBV7-2; cdr3_nt: TGTGCCAGCAGCTTAGACGGACAGGGGGCTGGCTACACCTTC; cdr3_aa: CASSLDGQGAGYTF
clone_size: .; d_call: .; j_call: TRBJ2-1; v_call: TRBV19; cdr3_nt: TGTGCCAGTAGTCGGGACATCAATGAGCAGTTCTTC; cdr3_aa: CASSRDINEQFF
clone_size: .; d_call: TRBD2; j_call: TRBJ2-1; v_call: TRBV19; cdr3_nt: TGTGCCAGTAGTATCACAGGGCTCCTAGCGGGAGGCTATGAGCAGTTCTTC; cdr3_aa: CASSITGLLAGGYEQFF
clone_size: .; d_call: TRBD1; j_call: TRBJ2-1; v_call: TRBV18; cdr3_nt: TGTGCCAGCTCACCCCCACCGGGACAGGGGGCCAATGAGCAGTTCTTC; cdr3_aa: CASSPPPGQGANEQFF
clone_size: .; d_call: .; j_call: TRBJ1-4; v_call: TRBV2; cdr3_nt: TGTGCCAGCAGTGTTGCACCCTTCTTGGCGGGTGAAAAACTGTTTTTT; cdr3_aa: CASSVAPFLAGEKLFF
clone_size: .; d_call: TRBD2; j_call: TRBJ2-1; v_call: TRBV9; cdr3_nt: TGTGCCAGCAGCACGGGACTAGCGGGAGTCGGTGTTGAGCAGTTCTTC; cdr3_aa: CASSTGLAGVGVEQFF
clone_size: once; d_call: .; j_call: TRBJ2-1; v_call: TRBV11-3; cdr3_nt: TGTGCCAGCAGCTCCCAGGGTGGTGAGCAGTTCTTC; cdr3_aa: CASSSQGGEQFF
clone_size: .; d_call: TRBD1; j_call: TRBJ2-7; v_call: TRBV19; cdr3_nt: TGTGCCATCCTCCGGGACAGTAAGCAGTACTTC; cdr3_aa: CAILRDSKQYF
clone_size: .; d_call: .; j_call: TRBJ1-1; v_call: TRBV4-2; cdr3_nt: TGTGCCAGCAGCCAACGAAGGCGGGGGGGGCAGGATAACACTGAAGCTTTCTTT; cdr3_aa: CASSQRRRGGQDNTEAFF
clone_size: .; d_call: .; j_call: TRBJ2-2; v_call: TRBV6-1; cdr3_nt: TGTGCCAGCAGTGAAAATAGGGGGACTACGCTGTTTTTT; cdr3_aa: CASSENRGTTLFF
clone_size: .; d_call: TRBD1; j_call: TRBJ2-7; v_call: TRBV4-1; cdr3_nt: TGCGCCAGCAGCCAACCGGGACAGAGATCCTACGAGCAGTACTTC; cdr3_aa: CASSQPGQRSYEQYF
clone_size: .; d_call: TRBD1; j_call: TRBJ1-2; v_call: TRBV5-4; cdr3_nt: TGTGCCAGCAGGGCCGGGACAGGGGAAATTCGGGGCTACACCTTC; cdr3_aa: CASRAGTGEIRGYTF
clone_size: .; d_call: TRBD1; j_call: TRBJ2-2; v_call: TRBV5-6; cdr3_nt: TGTGCCAGCAGCCTCCCGGGACAGGGGACGAGGAACACCGGGGAGCTGTTTTTT; cdr3_aa: CASSLPGQGTRNTGELFF
clone_size: .; d_call: TRBD1; j_call: TRBJ1-6; v_call: TRBV5-1; cdr3_nt: TGCGCCAGCAGTGGGGGACAGGGGGTGAGGAATTCACCCCTCCACTTT; cdr3_aa: CASSGGQGVRNSPLHF
clone_size: once; d_call: .; j_call: TRBJ1-5; v_call: TRBV6-2/TRBV6-3; cdr3_nt: TGTGCCAGCAGTTCCTACTATAGCAATCAGCCCCAGCATTTT; cdr3_aa: CASSSYYSNQPQHF
clone_size: few; d_call: TRBD2; j_call: TRBJ2-1; v_call: TRBV7-6; cdr3_nt: TGTGCCAGCAGCTATAGCGGGGGGGCTAACAATGAGCAGTTCTTC; cdr3_aa: CASSYSGGANNEQFF
clone_size: .; d_call: TRBD1; j_call: TRBJ2-7; v_call: TRBV2; cdr3_nt: TGTGCCAGCAGTGAAGCTATTTCCGGGACAGGGTTTCGCTACGAGCAGTACTTC; cdr3_aa: CASSEAISGTGFRYEQYF
clone_size: .; d_call: .; j_call: TRBJ1-1; v_call: TRBV9; cdr3_nt: TGTGCCTCCTCCGAATCAGGAAACACTGAAGCTTTCTTT; cdr3_aa: CASSESGNTEAFF
clone_size: once; d_call: .; j_call: TRBJ1-1; v_call: TRBV5-1; cdr3_nt: TGCGCCAGCAGCTCCCTTTTCCGGGGAAGTAGTGGTCTTACTGAAGCTTTCTTT; cdr3_aa: CASSSLFRGSSGLTEAFF
clone_size: .; d_call: TRBD1; j_call: TRBJ2-7; v_call: TRBV7-6; cdr3_nt: TGTGCCAGCAGCTTAGGGGGGACAGTCGTCGACGAGCAGTACTTC; cdr3_aa: CASSLGGTVVDEQYF
clone_size: .; d_call: .; j_call: TRBJ1-6; v_call: TRBV27; cdr3_nt: TGTGCCAGCAGTTTGGTCCCGTCCTCGCGGTCACCCCTCCACTTT; cdr3_aa: CASSLVPSSRSPLHF
clone_size: .; d_call: TRBD1; j_call: TRBJ1-1; v_call: TRBV28; cdr3_nt: TGTGCCAGCAGTTCTATTCTGGGACAGGGGGCGAGGAACACTGAAGCTTTCTTT; cdr3_aa: CASSSILGQGARNTEAFF
clone_size: once; d_call: TRBD1; j_call: TRBJ1-1; v_call: TRBV9; cdr3_nt: TGTGCCAGCAGCGCAGGACAGGCTATGAACACTGAAGCTTTCTTT; cdr3_aa: CASSAGQAMNTEAFF
clone_size: .; d_call: .; j_call: TRBJ1-3; v_call: TRBV6-5; cdr3_nt: TGTGCCAGCAGTTACTCGAGGTCCTTCTCTGGAAACACCATATATTTT; cdr3_aa: CASSYSRSFSGNTIYF
clone_size: .; d_call: TRBD2; j_call: TRBJ2-7; v_call: TRBV7-3; cdr3_nt: TGTGCCAGCAGCTTAGGTAGTAGCGGGAGTCCCTACGAGCAGTACTTC; cdr3_aa: CASSLGSSGSPYEQYF
clone_size: .; d_call: .; j_call: TRBJ1-1; v_call: TRBV19; cdr3_nt: TGTGCCAGTAGTTCGCGTCAGACTAGAATGAACACTGAAGCTTTCTTT; cdr3_aa: CASSSRQTRMNTEAFF
clone_size: .; d_call: .; j_call: TRBJ1-5; v_call: TRBV12-3/TRBV12-4; cdr3_nt: TGTGCCAGCAGTTTTAGAGAGGATCAGCCCCAGCATTTT; cdr3_aa: CASSFREDQPQHF
clone_size: .; d_call: .; j_call: TRBJ2-2; v_call: TRBV11-2; cdr3_nt: TGTGCCAGCAGCTCCCATTCGGGAGCGAACACCGGGGAGCTGTTTTTT; cdr3_aa: CASSSHSGANTGELFF
clone_size: few; d_call: .; j_call: TRBJ2-1; v_call: TRBV5-1; cdr3_nt: TGCGCCAGCAGCTTAACATCCCCCCTCGGAGGCTACAATGAGCAGTTCTTC; cdr3_aa: CASSLTSPLGGYNEQFF
clone_size: .; d_call: .; j_call: TRBJ1-5; v_call: TRBV19; cdr3_nt: TGTGCCAGTAGTATTGACAGAATTTCTAGCAATCAGCCCCAGCATTTT; cdr3_aa: CASSIDRISSNQPQHF
clone_size: once; d_call: TRBD2; j_call: TRBJ2-1; v_call: TRBV29-1; cdr3_nt: TGCAGCGTTGGGGGACTAGCGGGAGGGCTCACCTACAATGAGCAGTTCTTC; cdr3_aa: CSVGGLAGGLTYNEQFF
clone_size: .; d_call: .; j_call: TRBJ2-1; v_call: TRBV21-1; cdr3_nt: TGTGCCAGCAGGGCGGGGGCCCCAGCACCCCATGAGCAGTTCTTC; cdr3_aa: CASRAGAPAPHEQFF
clone_size: once; d_call: .; j_call: TRBJ1-2; v_call: TRBV5-6; cdr3_nt: TGTGCCAGCAGCCCCGTGGGGGGCTATGGCTACACCTTC; cdr3_aa: CASSPVGGYGYTF
clone_size: .; d_call: TRBD1; j_call: TRBJ1-1; v_call: TRBV5-1; cdr3_nt: TGCGCCAGCAGCATGAGGACAGGGGGCAACACTGAAGCTTTCTTT; cdr3_aa: CASSMRTGGNTEAFF
clone_size: .; d_call: TRBD1; j_call: TRBJ1-6; v_call: TRBV19; cdr3_nt: TGTGCCAGTATGGACAGGGGTAATTCACCCCTCCACTTT; cdr3_aa: CASMDRGNSPLHF
clone_size: .; d_call: TRBD2; j_call: TRBJ2-1; v_call: TRBV9; cdr3_nt: TGTGCCAGCAGCGTAGGGGGACTAGCGGGAGTCGGAGGTGAGCAGTTCTTC; cdr3_aa: CASSVGGLAGVGGEQFF
clone_size: .; d_call: .; j_call: TRBJ2-1; v_call: TRBV7-2; cdr3_nt: TGTGCCAGCAGCGAGGACTCCTACAATGAGCAGTTCTTC; cdr3_aa: CASSEDSYNEQFF
clone_size: .; d_call: .; j_call: TRBJ2-1; v_call: TRBV7-2; cdr3_nt: TGTGCCAGCAGCTTAGCTTTAATCAGTGAGCAGTTCTTC; cdr3_aa: CASSLALISEQFF
clone_size: few; d_call: TRBD1; j_call: TRBJ1-2; v_call: TRBV19; cdr3_nt: TGTGCCAGTTGGGGGACAGGGGTCTATGGCTACACCTTC; cdr3_aa: CASWGTGVYGYTF
clone_size: .; d_call: TRBD1; j_call: TRBJ2-7; v_call: TRBV9; cdr3_nt: TGTGCCAGCAGCGTAGGCAGCGGGACAGGGTTGGGCGAGCAGTACTTC; cdr3_aa: CASSVGSGTGLGEQYF
clone_size: .; d_call: .; j_call: TRBJ2-2; v_call: TRBV7-6; cdr3_nt: TGTGCCAGCAGCCGGCAAACCCAGCGGATAAACACCGGGGAGCTGTTTTTT; cdr3_aa: CASSRQTQRINTGELFF
clone_size: .; d_call: .; j_call: TRBJ2-7; v_call: TRBV7-3; cdr3_nt: TGTGCCAGCAGCGTAAGTGGCGGGCTCCACGAGCAGTACTTC; cdr3_aa: CASSVSGGLHEQYF
clone_size: .; d_call: .; j_call: TRBJ1-4; v_call: TRBV30; cdr3_nt: TGTGCCGGGGAGGTGGCGGAAAATAATGAAAAACTGTTTTTT; cdr3_aa: CAGEVAENNEKLFF
clone_size: .; d_call: .; j_call: TRBJ1-1; v_call: TRBV30; cdr3_nt: TGTGCCTGGATGCGCGTTTTGGCTGAAGCTTTCTTT; cdr3_aa: CAWMRVLAEAFF